There are a few counts of the clone carrying this TCR beta chain. The antigen remains unidentified. Trimming took 0 bases from V and 9 from J, leaving 10 bases between them. CDR3 size: 13 residues. Germline CDR1 and CDR2: SGHRS and YFSETQ. The data derive from a study of blood T cells in healthy people across ages. Findings and caveats of the study: Diversity was higher, and naive CD4+ cells more numerous, in long-lived donors than in aged donors.

About 10 milliliters of peripheral blood were drawn from each donor into EDTA-treated tubes. Per sample, at least 5.5 micrograms of total RNA were extracted. The use of a sample-barcoded 5' primer and a J-beta primer mix characterized a second PCR of roughly 7 to 11 cycles. With 12 random nucleotides, a template-switch adaptor tagged each individual cDNA molecule. Using its own MiXCR run on the 5' RACE reads, TCRdb lists one record per CDR3 protein. The sample shows roughly 1,700,000 distinct CDR3 sequences, 28% of them seen only once. This sequence joins TRBV5-1 and TRBJ2-1, with a possible D match to TRBD1 (5 bases). The clonotype originates from a woman in her 30s in good health. What was sequenced was blood. In nucleotides, the CDR3 is TGCGCCAGCAGCTTGGCCCTGGGGCCTGAGCAGTTCTTC. This sequence encodes CASSLALGPEQFF. The full variable domain, in which reference TRBV5-1 and TRBJ2-1 provide the parts outside the CDR3, is KAGVTQTPRYLIKTRGQQVTLSCSPISGHRSVSWYQQTPGQGLQFLFEYFSETQRNKGNFPGRFSGRQFSNSRSEMNVSTLELGDSALYLCASSLALGPEQFFGPGTRLTVL.